A single T cell receptor beta chain is shown here with its context. Its target is unknown. Libraries were prepared by immunoSEQ multiplex PCR; TCRdb keeps only in-frame clonotypes and omits some of them. This table holds roughly 40,000 clones, roughly 91% found once. This record belongs to a study of T cell responses to AZD1222 COVID-19 vaccine. Overall study results and limits: Scientists sampled the repertoires only once the peak T cell response had passed. Dominant at 160-218 and 743-854, vaccine-associated CD4 TCRs also spanned spike. When two AZD1222 doses had been given, Spike-specific TCR breadth and depth rose.

The TCR was taken from an adult who received the AZD1222 COVID-19 vaccine. The source was peripheral blood, collected 28 days after the second AZD1222 dose.

CDR3 DNA sequence: TGTGCCAGCAGCCAGACACAAGGTAATGAGCAGTTCTTC. Its protein is CASSQTQGNEQFF. The rearrangement uses TRBV6-5 and TRBJ2-1; the D is unclear. V lost 6 bases, J lost 7 bases, and 13 bases lay in between. Per the germline V gene, CDR1 is MNHEY and CDR2 is SVGAGI. The CDR3 runs to 13 residues.